The 2 T cell receptor beta chains in this list originate from one sample, sequenced in a study of blood T cells in healthy people across ages. Primed by a sample-barcoded 5' primer and a J-beta primer mix, a second PCR proceeded for about 6 to 11 cycles. TCRdb ran MiXCR on the 5' RACE reads and lists one entry per CDR3 protein. The sample lists hundreds of thousands of distinct CDR3 sequences, 25% occurring once. The same data also went into a second study, on T cells of mothers and their children.

Sequencing was performed on blood. Every receptor here comes from a boy aged 10-17 years in good health.

The chain joins TRBV5-1 to TRBJ2-1; D perhaps matches TRBD2 (5 bases). CDR3 length: 13 amino acids. V lost 0 bases, J lost 8 bases, and 9 bases lay in between. Germline V CDR1 and CDR2: SGHRS, YFSETQ. The CDR3: CASSLGTLDEQFF. CDR3 DNA sequence: TGCGCCAGCAGCTTGGGGACTCTTGATGAGCAGTTCTTC.

V and J are TRBV3-1 and TRBJ2-5, with D perhaps being TRBD1 or TRBD2 (5 bases each). Per germline, CDR1 LGHDT and CDR2 YNNKEL (reference sequence). CDR3 length equals 15 residues. Trimming left V 3 bases short and J 3 bases short, with 14 bases between. The CDR3 loop reads CASSHPVGGEETQYF. Written as DNA, the CDR3 is TGTGCCAGCAGCCACCCCGTTGGGGGAGAAGAGACCCAGTACTTC.